What follows are 15 T cell receptor beta chains derived from one specimen sequenced in a study of identical twins listed by TCRdb under 2016. Library creation used 5' RACE. Sequencing was carried out with an Illumina HiSeq 2000. TCRdb handled the public reads itself, with Q25 trimming in fastp and clone calling in MiXCR, and kept productive beta chains. Rows matching on CDR3 protein sequence are summarized as one entry with the most common DNA and genes. In all, the sample holds more than 250,000 distinct CDR3 sequences, and more than 6.5% of those were seen once. Approximately 2.1% of the sample goes to the ten largest clones. Separately, the same data were catalogued under a study of yellow fever vaccine responses in identical twins.

Sequencing used memory (CD45RO+) T cells sorted from blood. The cell subset or site label, read with the paper, signifies: CD45RO+ enriched T cells. All receptors derive from a woman aged 18-35 years in good health.

The chain employs TRBV3-1 and TRBJ1-1, with D uncertain. Germline V CDR1 and CDR2: LGHDT, YNNKEL (reference sequence). V lost 3 bases to trimming and J lost 8 bases, with 16 bases between them. CDR3 length equals 14 residues. The CDR3 DNA follows: TGTGCCAGCAGCCACTCTGGGAGAGCCCTCGAAGCTTTCTTT. Translating it yields CASSHSGRALEAFF.

The chain couples TRBV6-1 to TRBJ2-7; D is unresolved. V was pared by 1 base and J by 3 bases, with 19 bases between. Per germline, CDR1 MNHNS and CDR2 SASEGT. The CDR3 is 17 residues long. The CDR3 DNA sequence: TGTGCCAGCAGTGAAGTTATTTCTGGCGACATAGGCTACGAGCAGTACGTC. Encoded protein: CASSEVISGDIGYEQYV.

V usage is TRBV2 and J usage is TRBJ1-2, with no clear D. CDR1 is SNHLY, CDR2 FYNNEI, per germline. With 5 bases removed from V and 7 bases from J, the gap between germline ends came to 11 bases. The CDR3 extends over 12 amino acids. The CDR3 reads CASSIVSRGYTF. The CDR3 region has the DNA TGTGCCAGCAGTATTGTCTCGCGTGGCTACACCTTC.

This clonotype was seen many times. The rearrangement joins TRBV5-1 to TRBJ2-1; D is unresolved. V dropped 0 bases and J dropped 2 bases, with 9 bases sitting between them. Germline CDR1 SGHRS, CDR2 YFSETQ. The CDR3 is 15 amino acids. The CDR3 loop is CASSLGPGAYNEQFF. The CDR3 nucleotides read TGCGCCAGCAGCTTGGGTCCTGGGGCCTACAATGAGCAGTTCTTC.

The rearrangement uses TRBV28 and TRBJ1-2; TRBD1 aligns across 9 bases. V shed 6 bases and J 4 bases; nucleotides not matched to a gene: 9. The germline CDR1 and CDR2 sequences are MDHEN and SYDVKM. CDR3 length: 15 residues. The DNA of the CDR3 is TGTGCCAGCAGCCGACGGGACAGGGCTATCTATGGCTACACCTTC. This codes for CASSRRDRAIYGYTF.

As for this clonotype: A much larger clone differs from this one at a single base, so this may be a read error. The chain couples TRBV2 to TRBJ2-6; the D gene could be TRBD1 or TRBD2 (5 bases each). CDR1 SNHLY and CDR2 FYNNEI come from the germline V gene. CDR3 length equals 16 residues. The chain's CDR3 is CASSYPRGSGANALTF. Here the CDR3 DNA reads TGTGCCAGCAGTTATCCTCGCGGGTCTGGGGCCAACGCCCTGACTTTC.

The chain employs TRBV5-1 and TRBJ2-2; TRBD1 aligns across 11 bases. Losses at the gene ends were 0 bases for V and 7 bases for J; bases not matched to a gene: 5. The CDR3 has 16 residues. CDR1 SGHRS and CDR2 YFSETQ come from the germline V gene. Here the CDR3 DNA reads TGCGCCAGCAGCTTGGATGGACAGGGGGCGATCGGGGAGCTGTTTTTT. This translates into CASSLDGQGAIGELFF.

The chain couples TRBV18 to TRBJ1-1; TRBD1 matches 7 bases. The V gene end was trimmed by 0 bases and the J gene end by 5 bases; junction bases not matched to a gene: 9. The CDR3 is 16 residues long. CDR1 and CDR2 from the germline V gene are KGHSH and LQKENI. The CDR3 region is CASSPPASGQYTEAFF. CDR3 DNA: TGTGCCAGCTCACCACCGGCCTCGGGACAGTATACTGAAGCTTTCTTT.

The chain employs TRBV7-3 and TRBJ2-3, with TRBD2 matching over 12 bases. The ends lost 5 bases at V and 2 bases at J; junction bases unmatched: 8. This CDR3 has 17 residues. Germline V lookup: CDR1 SGHTA, CDR2 FQGTGA. CDR3 sequence (DNA): TGTGCCAGCAGCGAGACATGGACTAGCGGGAACACAGATACGCAGTATTTT. Its protein is CASSETWTSGNTDTQYF. The full variable domain, rest sourced from reference TRBV7-3 and TRBJ2-3, is GAGVSQTPSNKVTEKGKYVELRCDPISGHTALYWYRQSLGQGPEFLIYFQGTGAADDSGLPNDRFFAVRPEGSVSTLKIQRTERGDSAVYLCASSETWTSGNTDTQYFGPGTRLTVL.

The genes are TRBV18 and TRBJ1-2; no clear D gene. Trimming left V 3 bases short and J 6 bases short, with 17 bases between. Germline-derived CDR1 and CDR2 are KGHSH and LQKENI. CDR3 length: 15 residues. The CDR3 is CASSPIIGPVDGYTF. CDR3 bases: TGTGCCAGCTCACCCATCATCGGTCCCGTCGATGGCTACACCTTC.

This clonotype has more than one count but fewer than ten. J is TRBJ2-5 and V is TRBV7-9; TRBD2 matches at 9 bases. V shed 5 bases, J shed 2 bases, and the junction held 3 bases outside the gene matches. This CDR3 is built from 14 residues. Per the germline V gene, CDR1 is SEHNR and CDR2 is FQNEAQ (reference sequence). CDR3 region: CASSRAGGQETQYF. The CDR3 nucleotides are TGTGCCAGCAGCCGAGCGGGGGGACAAGAGACCCAGTACTTC.

This chain connects TRBV15 to TRBJ2-1, with 7 bases identical to TRBD2. With 3 bases clipped from V and 8 bases from J, the junction kept 10 bases outside the gene matches. The CDR3 runs to 15 residues. Germline CDR1 LNHNV, CDR2 YYDKDF (reference sequence). CDR3 in DNA: TGTGCCACCAGCAGGAATCGGGGAGGGGCGGATGAGCAGTTCTTC. Its translation: CATSRNRGGADEQFF.

The chain recombines TRBV2 with TRBJ2-4; 7 bases are a match to TRBD1. The CDR3 sequence is 15 residues long. Germline V CDR1 and CDR2: SNHLY, FYNNEI. Losses at the gene ends were 2 bases for V and 1 base for J; bases not matched to a gene: 2. The CDR3 bases are TGTGCCAGCAGTGAAAAGGGGGCGGCCAAAAACATTCAGTACTTC. As protein: CASSEKGAAKNIQYF. Together with reference TRBV2 and TRBJ2-4, the CDR3 gives the full variable domain: EPEVTQTPSHQVTQMGQEVILRCVPISNHLYFYWYRQILGQKVEFLVSFYNNEISEKSEIFDDQFSVERPDGSNFTLKIRSTKLEDSAMYFCASSEKGAAKNIQYFGAGTRLSVL.

This clonotype was observed a handful of times. The V call is TRBV6-6, the J call TRBJ1-4, with D unclear. V gave up 6 bases and J gave up 4 bases, with 6 bases separating them. The CDR3 totals 12 residues. Germline V gives CDR1 MNHNY, CDR2 SVGAGI (reference sequence). The DNA of the CDR3 is TGTGCCAGCAGCGTATATAATGAAAAACTGTTTTTT. Protein product: CASSVYNEKLFF.

This clonotype appeared a few times. The chain is built from TRBV2 and TRBJ2-1; a weak D match, TRBD2 (5 bases). The length of the CDR3 is 14 residues. The V end was cut by 6 bases, the J end by 0 bases, with 9 bases between. Looked up from germline, CDR1 is SNHLY and CDR2 is FYNNEI. The CDR3 DNA reads as TGTGCCAGCAGGTGGGAGAGCTCCTACAATGAGCAGTTCTTC. Amino acid sequence: CASRWESSYNEQFF.